One and the same sample provided the 27 T cell receptor beta chains below, sequenced in a study of human T cells and chemical hapten exposure. As to time point: pre-sensitization, week 0. Documented treatment: therapeutic diphenylcyclopropenone sensitization with weekly scalp DPC. TCRdb passed the RACE reads through MiXCR, listing each CDR3 protein once. Of some 84,000 distinct CDR3 sequences in the sample, approximately 9% were seen once. Sequencing was performed on whole blood, taken in connection with sensitization to the hapten diphenylcyclopropenone (DPC). The receptor set was obtained from a middle-aged man with alopecia areata. Some clones in this sample may be carry-over from other donors' samples.

The genes are TRBV7-3 and TRBJ2-1; 10 positions agree with TRBD1. The CDR3 is made up of 19 amino acids. Germline V gene sequence: CDR1 SGHTA, CDR2 FQGTGA. The junction had 16 bases not matched to a gene; V was cut back by 5 bases and J by 3 bases. The CDR3 loop is CASSPGTGAPPDFYNEQFF. Here the CDR3 DNA reads TGTGCCAGCAGCCCAGGGACAGGGGCCCCCCCCGATTTCTACAATGAGCAGTTCTTC.

The chain is built from TRBV4-3 and TRBJ2-7, with 10 bases that match TRBD2. The trim removed 4 bases at V and 0 bases at J, leaving 12 bases unmatched. CDR3 length equals 18 residues. Germline values: CDR1 LGHNA, CDR2 YSLEER. The CDR3 nucleotides read TGCGCCAGCAGCCCCCGGCTAGCGGGAGATTTTGGCTCCTACGAGCAGTACTTC. As protein: CASSPRLAGDFGSYEQYF.

V gene TRBV10-3 combines with J gene TRBJ2-3; D call uncertain. CDR1 is ENHRY and CDR2 is SYGVKD in the germline V gene. This CDR3 has 14 residues. Trimming took 0 bases from V and 1 from J, leaving 5 bases between them. The CDR3 region is CAISESEGTDTQYF. CDR3 nucleotide sequence: TGTGCCATCAGTGAGTCTGAGGGCACAGATACGCAGTATTTT.

This clonotype occurred many times. V gene TRBV3-2 combines with J gene TRBJ1-2; no check of the table's D call, TRBD1, against the DNA was made. TRBV3-2 is a documented pseudogene. The CDR3 extends over 16 amino acids. CDR3 residues: CASSQGGPGTGIGYTF. In DNA form, the CDR3 reads TGTGCCAGCAGCCAAGGGGGTCCCGGGACAGGGATCGGCTACACCTTC.

This clonotype has just a few counts. V gene TRBV21-1 combines with J gene TRBJ1-3; the DNA was not compared with TRBD1, the D call given in the table. TRBV21-1 is shown as a pseudogene. This CDR3 has 16 amino acids. The CDR3: CASSNPQGYTGNTIYF. CDR3 coding DNA: TGTGCCAGCAGCAACCCACAGGGTTATACTGGAAACACCATATATTTT.

The table lists this clonotype with a few counts. The chain joins TRBV7-3 to TRBJ1-6, with D possibly TRBD1 on 5 matching bases. V lost 1 base and J lost 7, with 8 bases in between. Per germline, CDR1 SGHTA and CDR2 FQGTGA. This CDR3 comprises 14 residues. Here the CDR3 reads CASSLSPGNSPLHF. The CDR3, as DNA: TGTGCCAGCAGCTTAAGTCCAGGGAATTCACCCCTCCACTTT.

This clonotype was recorded a few times. The chain is built from TRBV6-2 or TRBV6-3 and TRBJ2-7; D is possibly TRBD1 (5 bases). Trimming removed 5 bases from V and 0 bases from J, with 14 bases in between. Germline loops: CDR1 MNHEY, CDR2 SVGEGT. CDR3 length equals 15 residues. The CDR3 is CASSRWGRISYEQYV. Written as DNA, the CDR3 is TGTGCCAGCAGTCGCTGGGGCAGGATCTCCTACGAGCAGTACGTC.

This clonotype showed up just a few times. The chain links TRBV27 to TRBJ2-5; D gene uncertain. The germline gives CDR1 MNHEY, CDR2 SMNVEV (reference sequence). V was cut by 1 base and J by 2 bases, with 11 bases left in between. CDR3 length: 15 residues. CDR3 loop: CASSLLGSGQETQYF. In DNA form, the CDR3 reads TGTGCCAGCAGTTTATTGGGCTCCGGGCAAGAGACCCAGTACTTC.

The V gene is TRBV18, the J gene TRBJ2-7; 8 bases agree with TRBD2. The CDR3 spans 13 residues. J gave up 5 bases and V 3 bases, and 3 bases lay outside the gene matches. Germline-derived CDR1 and CDR2 are KGHSH and LQKENI. The CDR3 region is CASSPPTSDEQYF. CDR3 sequence (DNA): TGTGCCAGCTCACCGCCGACTAGCGACGAGCAGTACTTC. Together with reference TRBV18 and TRBJ2-7, the CDR3 gives the full variable domain: NAGVMQNPRHLVRRRGQEARLRCSPMKGHSHVYWYRQLPEEGLKFMVYLQKENIIDESGMPKERFSAEFPKEGPSILRIQQVVRGDSAAYFCASSPPTSDEQYFGPGTRLTVT.

V is TRBV9 and J is TRBJ2-5; no firm D call. V gave up 2 bases and J gave up 4 bases, with 12 bases separating them. Germline loops: CDR1 SGDLS, CDR2 YYNGEE. The CDR3 extends over 14 amino acids. CDR3 bases: TGTGCCAGCAGCGTTAGTAACGATCGAGAGACCCAGTACTTC. It specifies CASSVSNDRETQYF.

This clonotype appeared a few times. The genes are TRBV28 and TRBJ2-3; D is unclear. The length of the CDR3 is 16 residues. Per germline, CDR1 MDHEN and CDR2 SYDVKM. V was shortened by 3 bases and J by 0 bases, with 13 bases between the two germline ends. The CDR3 DNA follows: TGTGCCAGCAGTTTGCGACTGAGGCTTAGCACAGATACGCAGTATTTT. This codes for CASSLRLRLSTDTQYF.

The sample holds a few counts of this clonotype. The genes are TRBV5-4 and TRBJ2-5; 10 positions agree with TRBD2. Trimming took 0 bases from V and 1 from J; bases not matched to a gene: 3. CDR3 length: 16 amino acids. Germline CDR1 SGHNT, CDR2 YYREEE (reference sequence). The CDR3: CASSLGASGGQETQYF. CDR3 DNA sequence: TGTGCCAGCAGCTTGGGGGCTAGCGGGGGCCAAGAGACCCAGTACTTC.

On this clonotype: This may arise from a read error, as a much more abundant clone is one base away. The chain has TRBV4-1 and TRBJ2-1; 8 nucleotides line up with TRBD2. This CDR3 region has 15 residues. CDR1 MGHRA and CDR2 YSYEKL come from the germline V gene. The CDR3 DNA reads TGCGACAGCAGCCAGAGAAGCGGGAGAAACAATGAGCAGTTCTTC. Amino acid sequence: CDSSQRSGRNNEQFF.

This clonotype was found a few times. This chain's CDR3 is CASSPRLAGDYNEQFF. CDR3 bases: TGTGCCAGCAGTCCCCGACTAGCGGGAGACTACAATGAGCAGTTCTTC. The chain joins TRBV6-2 or TRBV6-3 to TRBJ2-1; 12 bases map to TRBD2. Per the germline V gene, CDR1 is MNHEY and CDR2 is SVGEGT. The CDR3 is 16 amino acids. V lost 5 bases and J lost 3; bases outside the gene matches: 5.

The rearrangement links TRBV28 to TRBJ1-1, with unresolved D. The CDR3 loop spans 13 amino acids. From germline, CDR1 is MDHEN and CDR2 SYDVKM. Trimming pared 6 bases from V and 0 bases from J, leaving 8 bases between. The CDR3 spells CASRGRMNTEAFF. The CDR3, as DNA: TGTGCCAGCAGAGGACGGATGAACACTGAAGCTTTCTTT.

This clonotype was counted a few times. The CDR3 sequence is CASSLSAATNEKLFF. The CDR3 DNA follows: TGTGCCAGCAGTTTATCGGCTGCAACTAATGAAAAACTGTTTTTT. The V call is TRBV27, the J call TRBJ1-4; D is unclear. Trimming pared 0 bases from V and 0 bases from J, leaving 5 bases between. Per the germline V gene, CDR1 is MNHEY and CDR2 is SMNVEV (reference sequence). The CDR3 consists of 15 residues.

In regard to this clonotype: The CDR3 end shows no conserved phenylalanine or tryptophan, and so a read error is likely. DNA for the CDR3: TGTGCCAGCTCACCTGACGGACTAGCGGGAGGGGCTGAGCAGTTCCTC. As protein: CASSPDGLAGGAEQFL. The chain has TRBV18 and TRBJ2-1; TRBD2 agrees at 15 bases. This CDR3 spans 16 amino acids. The germline CDR1 and CDR2 sequences are KGHSH and LQKENI. Trimming at V came to 3 bases and at J to 9 bases, leaving 6 bases not matched to a gene.

This clonotype has ten or more counts. The chain uses TRBV3-1 and TRBJ2-2; D gene ambiguous. The germline V gene has CDR1 LGHDT and CDR2 YNNKEL (reference sequence). The CDR3 runs to 15 residues. V lost 4 bases, J lost 1 base, and 10 bases lay in between. CDR3 in DNA: TGTGCCAGCAGCCGGAGAGAATGGAACACCGGGGAGCTGTTTTTT. Translated: CASSRREWNTGELFF. The whole variable domain, remainder taken from reference TRBV3-1 and TRBJ2-2, is DTAVSQTPKYLVTQMGNDKSIKCEQNLGHDTMYWYKQDSKKFLKIMFSYNNKELIINETVPNRFSPKSPDKAHLNLHINSLELGDSAVYFCASSRREWNTGELFFGEGSRLTVL.

The gene calls are TRBV5-1 and TRBJ2-2; D might be TRBD2 (6 bases). CDR3 size: 15 residues. Germline V gene sequence: CDR1 SGHRS, CDR2 YFSETQ. V was cut by 5 bases and J by 0 bases, with 11 bases left in between. The CDR3 reads CASRRDLTNTGELFF. In DNA form, the CDR3 reads TGCGCCAGCAGGCGGGACTTGACGAACACCGGGGAGCTGTTTTTT.

The V gene is TRBV6-2 or TRBV6-3, the J gene TRBJ2-1; 10 positions match TRBD2. V gave up 8 bases and J gave up 7 bases; unmatched junction bases: 11. Germline V gene sequence: CDR1 MNHEY, CDR2 SVGEGT. The CDR3 totals 15 residues. This CDR3 is CASYATGLAMNEQFF. As DNA, the CDR3 is TGTGCCAGCTACGCTACGGGACTAGCGATGAATGAGCAGTTCTTC.

This clonotype has only a few counts. V and J are TRBV24-1 and TRBJ1-2; 7 bases agree with TRBD1. V lost 3 bases, J lost 8 bases, and 5 bases stayed unmatched. The germline V gene encodes CDR1 KGHDR and CDR2 SFDVKD. This CDR3 has 13 residues. CDR3 in DNA: TGTGCCACCAGTGATGGGACAGTGAAAGGCTACACCTTC. Protein product: CATSDGTVKGYTF.

This clonotype was counted between two and nine times. The chain couples TRBV28 to TRBJ2-1; no clear D gene. CDR3 length: 13 residues. Trimming pared 3 bases from V and 5 bases from J, leaving 8 bases between. Germline values: CDR1 MDHEN, CDR2 SYDVKM. CDR3 amino acids: CASSFIPDNEQFF. The CDR3 nucleotides are TGTGCCAGCAGTTTTATCCCAGACAATGAGCAGTTCTTC.

The V and J genes are TRBV9 and TRBJ2-1, with TRBD1 matching 10 bases. V lost 2 bases to trimming and J lost 8 bases; unmatched junction nucleotides: 7. CDR1 is SGDLS and CDR2 is YYNGEE in the germline V gene. The CDR3 loop spans 15 amino acids. The CDR3 DNA sequence: TGTGCCAGCAGCGTCCAGACAGGGGGCATGTATGAGCAGTTCTTC. Translated, it gives CASSVQTGGMYEQFF.

This clonotype came up many times. The chain joins TRBV7-9 to TRBJ2-3; TRBD1 agrees at 7 bases. Germline trimming cut 4 bases from V and 3 bases from J; bases unmatched to any gene: 1. Germline V gene lookup returns CDR1 SEHNR and CDR2 FQNEAQ (reference sequence). The CDR3 spans 13 residues. The CDR3 is CASSWGQTDTQYF. CDR3 nucleotide sequence: TGTGCCAGCAGCTGGGGACAGACAGATACGCAGTATTTT.

This clonotype was observed a few times. The genes are TRBV7-2 and TRBJ2-2, with TRBD1 identical over 8 bases. Germline CDR1 reads SGHTA; CDR2 reads FQGNSA. This CDR3 spans 13 amino acids. V was pared by 3 bases and J by 7 bases, with 1 base of the junction left unmatched. This CDR3 is CASSFGQGGELFF. The DNA for the CDR3 is TGTGCCAGCAGCTTCGGACAGGGCGGGGAGCTGTTTTTT. The full variable domain, rest sourced from reference TRBV7-2 and TRBJ2-2, is GAGVSQSPSNKVTEKGKDVELRCDPISGHTALYWYRQSLGQGLEFLIYFQGNSAPDKSGLPSDRFSAERTGGSVSTLTIQRTQQEDSAVYLCASSFGQGGELFFGEGSRLTVL.

The rearrangement joins TRBV10-3 to TRBJ1-5; the D is unclear. V was trimmed by 2 bases and J by 6 bases, leaving 8 bases between them. CDR3 length equals 13 residues. Looked up from germline, CDR1 is ENHRY and CDR2 is SYGVKD. The CDR3 DNA sequence: TGTGCCATCAGTGAGACCCCGACTCAGCCCCAGCATTTT. Translated, it gives CAISETPTQPQHF.

This clonotype was picked up a small number of times. The chain recombines TRBV7-6 with TRBJ1-4, with D hard to call. Germline V gene data show CDR1 as SGHVS and CDR2 as FNYEAQ. The CDR3 loop spans 14 amino acids. Trimming cost V 2 bases and J 7 bases, with 11 bases left between them. The CDR3 loop is CASSLRRRGEKLFF. The DNA of the CDR3 is TGTGCCAGCAGCTTACGCAGACGTGGTGAAAAACTGTTTTTT.